Shown below are 20 T cell receptor beta chains from a single sample sequenced in a study of shared clonotypes between healthy human individuals. Clones were sequenced by immunoSEQ multiplex PCR, and TCRdb holds only the in-frame ones, with some missing. The repertoire holds about 560,000 clones, with around 80% as singletons. The source material was PBMCs. Receptor source: a woman aged 35 to 49 in good health. Some clones in this sample may be carry-over from other donors' samples.

The genes are TRBV2 and TRBJ2-7; no clear D gene. The CDR3 totals 11 residues. From germline, CDR1 is SNHLY and CDR2 FYNNEI. The V and J ends lost 8 bases and 6 bases respectively, with 11 bases between them. CDR3 sequence reads: CASSYIREQYF. The CDR3 DNA is TGTGCCAGCTCCTATATCCGCGAGCAGTACTTC.

The CDR3 reads CASSRGLSTDTQYF. As DNA, the CDR3 is TGTGCCAGTAGTCGCGGACTTAGCACAGATACGCAGTATTTT. V is TRBV19 and J is TRBJ2-3; perhaps TRBD2 as D (5 bases). From germline, CDR1 is LNHDA and CDR2 SQIVND (reference sequence). The V end lost 5 bases, the J end lost 0 bases, and 9 bases lay between the germline ends. There are 14 residues in the CDR3.

The chain is built from TRBV15 and TRBJ2-3; no reliable D call. The germline V gene encodes CDR1 LNHNV and CDR2 YYDKDF (reference sequence). V was trimmed by 6 bases and J by 4 bases, leaving 8 bases between them. This CDR3 has 12 amino acids. The CDR3 coding sequence is TGTGCCACCAGGGGTTTTCCAGATACGCAGTATTTT. Translation gives CATRGFPDTQYF.

This rearrangement joins TRBV10-2 to TRBJ1-2, with D possibly matching TRBD1 (5 bases). The CDR3 extends over 13 amino acids. The V gene's germline CDR1 is WSHSY and CDR2 SAAADI. Trimming took 9 bases from V and 1 from J, leaving 12 bases between them. Here the CDR3 reads CASSPDSNYGYTF. The CDR3 nucleotides are TGCGCCAGTAGCCCTGACAGTAACTATGGCTACACCTTC.

The J gene is TRBJ2-7, the V gene TRBV2, with 7 bases fitting TRBD1. Germline CDR1 and CDR2: SNHLY and FYNNEI. There are 12 residues in the CDR3. V shed 6 bases and J 5 bases; nucleotides not matched to a gene: 4. The chain's CDR3 is CASRRQGHEQYF. The CDR3 DNA sequence: TGTGCCAGCAGGAGACAGGGACACGAGCAGTACTTC.

V and J are TRBV7-9 and TRBJ2-7, with TRBD2 identical over 8 bases. The length of the CDR3 is 17 residues. Trimming took 3 bases from V and 3 from J; bases not matched to a gene: 13. Germline V gene lookup returns CDR1 SEHNR and CDR2 FQNEAQ (reference sequence). CDR3: CASSLGAGPGGLYEQYF. As DNA, the CDR3 is TGTGCCAGCAGCTTGGGGGCCGGACCGGGAGGGCTCTACGAGCAGTACTTC.

This rearrangement joins TRBV28 to TRBJ2-3; no definite D call. The germline V and J ends were trimmed by 6 bases and 7 bases, with 14 bases remaining between them. Germline CDR1 MDHEN, CDR2 SYDVKM. This CDR3 is 13 amino acids long. The CDR3 loop is CASSQIGRNTQYF. CDR3 bases: TGTGCCAGCAGCCAAATCGGACGAAATACGCAGTATTTT.

There are a few counts of this clone. This chain joins TRBV7-9 and TRBJ2-2; possibly TRBD1 for D (5 bases). CDR1 SEHNR and CDR2 FQNEAQ come from the germline V gene (reference sequence). CDR3 length: 17 residues. CDR3: CVNAAGWGRRNTGELFF. The CDR3 DNA sequence: TGTGTCAATGCAGCCGGTTGGGGCAGGAGGAACACCGGGGAGCTGTTTTTT. Full variable domain (outside the CDR3, taken from reference TRBV7-9 and TRBJ2-2): DTGVSQNPRHKITKRGQNVTFRCDPISEHNRLYWYRQTLGQGPEFLTYFQNEAQLEKSRLLSDRFSAERPKGSFSTLEIQRTEQGDSAMYLCVNAAGWGRRNTGELFFGEGSRLTVL.

The chain uses TRBV7-9 and TRBJ2-5; D is undetermined. The CDR3 is made up of 15 amino acids. In germline, CDR1 is SEHNR, CDR2 FQNEAQ (reference sequence). Trimming removed 1 base at V and 2 bases at J, with 11 bases between. CDR3 bases: TGTGCCAGCAGCTTAGAACTGGTCTTTCAAGAGACCCAGTACTTC. The encoded protein is CASSLELVFQETQYF.

The count of this clone is one. The chain recombines TRBV10-3 with TRBJ2-5; D might be TRBD2 (6 bases). Germline V lookup: CDR1 ENHRY, CDR2 SYGVKD. Trimming pared 8 bases from V and 2 bases from J, leaving 12 bases between. The CDR3 is 13 amino acids. The CDR3 nucleotides read TGTGCCATCGGGGGTAGCGGTCAAGAGACCCAGTACTTC. It is translated as CAIGGSGQETQYF.

This sequence joins TRBV30 and TRBJ1-1; a possible D gene is TRBD1 (5 bases). This CDR3 region has 14 residues. Germline values: CDR1 GTSNPN, CDR2 SVGIG (reference sequence). V dropped 0 bases and J dropped 5 bases, with 13 bases sitting between them. The CDR3 bases are TGTGCCTGGAGTGTAGGCGGGGAGGGGACTGAAGCTTTCTTT. Its protein product is CAWSVGGEGTEAFF.

The chain is built from TRBV19 and TRBJ1-4; tentatively, D is TRBD1 (5 bases). V lost 6 bases to trimming and J lost 5 bases, with 10 bases between them. The CDR3 has 13 amino acids. Per the germline V gene, CDR1 is LNHDA and CDR2 is SQIVND (reference sequence). The CDR3 DNA reads as TGTGCCAGTAGGCGGGACGGAAATGAAAAACTGTTTTTT. Translated: CASRRDGNEKLFF.

The chain is built from TRBV6-4 and TRBJ2-1, with 9 bases matching TRBD2. CDR3 length equals 16 residues. J was trimmed by 4 bases and V by 0 bases; bases with no gene match: 4. Germline V gene lookup returns CDR1 MRHNA and CDR2 SNTAGT. The CDR3 nucleotides are TGTGCCAGCAGTGACTCGGCTAGCGGGGAATACAATGAGCAGTTCTTC. Translating it yields CASSDSASGEYNEQFF.

This clone was observed once. This sequence joins TRBV5-1 and TRBJ2-1; D ambiguous. From germline, CDR1 is SGHRS and CDR2 YFSETQ. V dropped 1 base and J dropped 10 bases, with 12 bases sitting between them. This CDR3 contains 13 residues. DNA for the CDR3: TGCGCCAGCAGCTTGTCCCGAGAGTTAGAGCAGTTCTTC. It is translated as CASSLSRELEQFF.

In this sample, this clone turned up many times. Other DNA sequences in this specimen translate into the identical CDR3. V and J are TRBV30 and TRBJ1-4; unclear D gene. In germline, CDR1 is GTSNPN, CDR2 SVGIG (reference sequence). V lost 1 base to trimming and J lost 8 bases, with 11 bases between them. CDR3 size: 13 residues. The DNA for the CDR3 is TGTGCCTGGAGTGAAGGGTTGGAGGAAAAACTGTTTTTT. Translating it yields CAWSEGLEEKLFF.

The chain links TRBV7-9 to TRBJ1-1; a possible D gene is TRBD1 (6 bases). V was pared by 1 base and J by 1 base, with 16 bases between. CDR3 size: 17 residues. Germline CDR1 is SEHNR and CDR2 is FQNEAQ (reference sequence). This chain's CDR3 is CASSLVTGQAKNTEAFF. The CDR3 DNA reads as TGTGCCAGCAGCTTAGTAACAGGGCAAGCTAAGAACACTGAAGCTTTCTTT.

The chain has TRBV29-1 and TRBJ2-7, with D tentatively TRBD1 or TRBD2 (5 bases each). Deletions cut 7 bases from V and 3 bases from J, with 16 bases between. From germline, CDR1 is SQVTM and CDR2 ANQGSEA. This CDR3 spans 13 amino acids. The CDR3 loop reads CSGGSPGGYEQYF. CDR3 bases: TGCAGCGGGGGGTCCCCTGGGGGCTACGAGCAGTACTTC.

This clone showed up just once. The V call is TRBV5-1, the J call TRBJ1-1, with D uncertain. This CDR3 has 13 amino acids. Per germline, CDR1 SGHRS and CDR2 YFSETQ. The V and J ends lost 3 bases and 6 bases respectively, with 12 bases between them. The CDR3 DNA sequence: TGCGCCAGCAGCTCCTCTCTTGACTCTGAAGCTTTCTTT. Protein product: CASSSSLDSEAFF.

V and J are TRBV9 and TRBJ2-3; D is perhaps TRBD1 (5 bases). Germline V gives CDR1 SGDLS, CDR2 YYNGEE. Trimming shortened V by 0 bases and J by 1 base, and 12 bases separated the two germline ends. This CDR3 contains 16 residues. CDR3 nucleotides: TGTGCCAGCAGCGTAGCTGGCCCGACAGGCACAGATACGCAGTATTTT. It translates to CASSVAGPTGTDTQYF.

The chain couples TRBV28 to TRBJ2-7, with 7 bases identical to TRBD1. Per germline, CDR1 MDHEN and CDR2 SYDVKM. V lost 6 bases to trimming and J lost 7 bases; unmatched junction nucleotides: 9. The CDR3 runs 13 residues. The CDR3 sequence: CASRTAGTAEQYF. CDR3 DNA sequence: TGTGCCAGCAGGACAGCCGGGACAGCGGAGCAGTACTTC.